A selection of T cell receptor beta chains follows, all from one sample in a study of CD4 T cell repertoires in COVID-19. TCRdb keeps only in-frame clones here, not all; method: immunoSEQ multiplex PCR. The sample shows around 23,000 clones, 93% of them seen only once. The sample consisted of circulating follicular helper CD4+ T cells (cTfh) from blood, taken before the COVID-19 pandemic. The receptor source for this set is a human donor who had COVID-19. CDR3s include the opening cysteine and the closing phenylalanine or tryptophan. D genes are given only for firm matches. Part of the rows lack a size; the others show once, few, many or a class for expanded clones.

j_call: TRBJ1-5
v_call: TRBV6-1
d_call: TRBD1
clone_size: once
cdr3_nt: TGTGCCAGCAGTGCCGGGACAGGGGGCGGAGGAAGCAATCAGCCCCAGCATTTT
cdr3_aa: CASSAGTGGGGSNQPQHF

j_call: TRBJ2-3
v_call: TRBV5-8
d_call: TRBD1
clone_size: .
cdr3_nt: TGTGCCAGCAGCTTTAGGACAGGGGGTACAGATACGCAGTATTTT
cdr3_aa: CASSFRTGGTDTQYF

j_call: TRBJ1-6
v_call: TRBV14
d_call: TRBD1
clone_size: .
cdr3_nt: TGTGCCAGCAGCCGGGGGACAGGGGGCGCCGGTTCACCCCTCCACTTT
cdr3_aa: CASSRGTGGAGSPLHF

j_call: TRBJ1-2
v_call: TRBV5-1
d_call: TRBD1
clone_size: .
cdr3_nt: TGCGCCAGCAGCCATGGACAGGGTGAGTCCTATGGCTACACCTTC
cdr3_aa: CASSHGQGESYGYTF

j_call: TRBJ1-6
v_call: TRBV5-1
d_call: TRBD1
clone_size: .
cdr3_nt: TGCGCCAGCAGCCCCGGGACAGGGGACAATTCACCCCTCCACTTT
cdr3_aa: CASSPGTGDNSPLHF

j_call: TRBJ2-7
v_call: TRBV19
d_call: TRBD2
clone_size: .
cdr3_nt: TGTGCCAGTAGTCTAGTCGCGGGGGGGCAGGTCTACGAGCAGTACTTC
cdr3_aa: CASSLVAGGQVYEQYF

j_call: TRBJ2-5
v_call: TRBV11-2
d_call: .
clone_size: .
cdr3_nt: TGTGCCAGCAGCTTGGGGGCTAAAGAGACCCAGTACTTC
cdr3_aa: CASSLGAKETQYF

j_call: TRBJ1-2
v_call: TRBV29-1
d_call: .
clone_size: .
cdr3_nt: TGCAGCGTTGCTATGGGGCGGCGTTGGGATGGCTACACCTTC
cdr3_aa: CSVAMGRRWDGYTF

j_call: TRBJ2-5
v_call: TRBV2
d_call: TRBD2
clone_size: .
cdr3_nt: TGTGCCAGCAGGAATTTAGCGGGAGGCCAAGAGACCCAGTACTTC
cdr3_aa: CASRNLAGGQETQYF

j_call: TRBJ1-3
v_call: TRBV19
d_call: .
clone_size: .
cdr3_nt: TGTGCCAGTAGCCCGTCAGGGCCCATCTCTGGAAACACCATATATTTT
cdr3_aa: CASSPSGPISGNTIYF

j_call: TRBJ2-7
v_call: TRBV6-5
d_call: .
clone_size: .
cdr3_nt: TGTGCCAGCACCCGCTCTGGCGGGAAGAACGAGCAGTACTTC
cdr3_aa: CASTRSGGKNEQYF

j_call: TRBJ1-1
v_call: TRBV5-1
d_call: TRBD1
clone_size: .
cdr3_nt: TGCGCCAGCAGCTTTTACAGGGGATACACTGAAGCTTTCTTT
cdr3_aa: CASSFYRGYTEAFF

j_call: TRBJ2-2
v_call: TRBV19
d_call: .
clone_size: .
cdr3_nt: TGTGCCAGTAGTAGAGGCGACCCGACCAACGGGGAGCTGTTTTTT
cdr3_aa: CASSRGDPTNGELFF

j_call: TRBJ1-2
v_call: TRBV5-1
d_call: TRBD1
clone_size: .
cdr3_nt: TGCGCCAGCAGCCATGGGACAGGCGTTAACTATGGCTACACCTTC
cdr3_aa: CASSHGTGVNYGYTF

j_call: TRBJ2-6
v_call: TRBV27
d_call: .
clone_size: once
cdr3_nt: TGTGCCAGCGCGACCCAGGGCTCTGGGGCCAACGTCCTGACTTTC
cdr3_aa: CASATQGSGANVLTF

j_call: TRBJ2-5
v_call: TRBV7-9
d_call: TRBD2
clone_size: .
cdr3_nt: TGTGCCAGCAGCTCGCGGACTAGCGGGACCGAGGAGACCCAGTACTTC
cdr3_aa: CASSSRTSGTEETQYF

j_call: TRBJ2-1
v_call: TRBV14
d_call: .
clone_size: .
cdr3_nt: TGTGCCAGCAGCCAAGTACAGAGCAGTGAGCAGTTCTTC
cdr3_aa: CASSQVQSSEQFF

j_call: TRBJ2-6
v_call: TRBV28
d_call: TRBD2
clone_size: once
cdr3_nt: TGTGCCAGCAGTCCCCCGCGGGGGGGGGCTGGGGCCAACGTCCTGACTTTC
cdr3_aa: CASSPPRGGAGANVLTF

j_call: TRBJ2-1
v_call: TRBV14
d_call: .
clone_size: once
cdr3_nt: TGTGCCAGCAGCCACGACGGAGACAATGAGCAGTTCTTC
cdr3_aa: CASSHDGDNEQFF

j_call: TRBJ1-6
v_call: TRBV5-5
d_call: .
clone_size: .
cdr3_nt: TGTGCCAGCAGCTTGGCCCGCGGGGGAGAGTCACCCCTCCACTTT
cdr3_aa: CASSLARGGESPLHF

j_call: TRBJ2-5
v_call: TRBV19
d_call: .
clone_size: .
cdr3_nt: TGTGCCAGTAATGCCGGCCTCAGGGCTGAGACCCAGTACTTC
cdr3_aa: CASNAGLRAETQYF

j_call: TRBJ1-1
v_call: TRBV7-9
d_call: .
clone_size: once
cdr3_nt: TGTGCCAGCAGCCTAAAGACAAACACTGAAGCTTTCTTT
cdr3_aa: CASSLKTNTEAFF

j_call: TRBJ2-3
v_call: TRBV2
d_call: .
clone_size: .
cdr3_nt: TGTGCCAGCAAGGGAGCGGGCCACTCAGATACGCAGTATTTT
cdr3_aa: CASKGAGHSDTQYF

j_call: TRBJ2-5
v_call: TRBV11-2
d_call: .
clone_size: .
cdr3_nt: TGTGCCAGCAGCTTAGATTTAGGGGTCGGGGAGACCCAGTACTTC
cdr3_aa: CASSLDLGVGETQYF

j_call: TRBJ1-1
v_call: TRBV30
d_call: .
clone_size: .
cdr3_nt: TGTGCCTGGAATTCTCGGAACACTGAAGCTTTCTTT
cdr3_aa: CAWNSRNTEAFF

j_call: TRBJ2-7
v_call: TRBV5-5
d_call: .
clone_size: .
cdr3_nt: TGTGCCAGCAGCCACCGGACAGAGGCCTACGAGCAGTACTTC
cdr3_aa: CASSHRTEAYEQYF

j_call: TRBJ1-5
v_call: TRBV19
d_call: .
clone_size: .
cdr3_nt: TGTGCCAGTAGCTTGGACAGAAATCAGCCCCAGCATTTT
cdr3_aa: CASSLDRNQPQHF

j_call: TRBJ2-2
v_call: TRBV25-1
d_call: .
clone_size: few
cdr3_nt: TGTGCCAGCAGTGAAGGGGGCTACACCGGGGAGCTGTTTTTT
cdr3_aa: CASSEGGYTGELFF

j_call: TRBJ2-1
v_call: TRBV5-1
d_call: TRBD2
clone_size: few
cdr3_nt: TGCGCCAGCAGCTTGAACTCTTGGATCAGCGGGGGGTACAACAATGAGCAGTTCTTC
cdr3_aa: CASSLNSWISGGYNNEQFF

j_call: TRBJ2-1
v_call: TRBV27
d_call: .
clone_size: .
cdr3_nt: TGTGCCAGCAGTTTAGTGGGGGCCGGCAATGAGCAGTTCTTC
cdr3_aa: CASSLVGAGNEQFF